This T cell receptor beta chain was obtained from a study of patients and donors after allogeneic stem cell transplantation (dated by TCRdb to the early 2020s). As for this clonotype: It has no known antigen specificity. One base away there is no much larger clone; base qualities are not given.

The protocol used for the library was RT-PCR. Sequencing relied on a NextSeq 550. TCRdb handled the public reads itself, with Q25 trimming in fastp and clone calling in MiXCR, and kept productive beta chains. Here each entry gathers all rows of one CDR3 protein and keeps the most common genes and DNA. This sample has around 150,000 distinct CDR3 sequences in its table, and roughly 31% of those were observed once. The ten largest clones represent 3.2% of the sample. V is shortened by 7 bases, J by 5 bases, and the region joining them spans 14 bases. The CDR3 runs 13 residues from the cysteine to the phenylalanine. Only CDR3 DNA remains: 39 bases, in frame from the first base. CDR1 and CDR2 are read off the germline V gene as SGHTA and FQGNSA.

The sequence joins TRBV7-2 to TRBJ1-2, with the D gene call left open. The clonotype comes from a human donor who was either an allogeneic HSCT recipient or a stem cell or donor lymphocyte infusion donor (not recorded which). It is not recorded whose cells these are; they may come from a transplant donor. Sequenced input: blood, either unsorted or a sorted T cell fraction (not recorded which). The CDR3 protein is CASNFDQVYGYTF. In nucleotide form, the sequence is TGTGCCAGCAACTTTGACCAGGTGTATGGCTACACCTTC.